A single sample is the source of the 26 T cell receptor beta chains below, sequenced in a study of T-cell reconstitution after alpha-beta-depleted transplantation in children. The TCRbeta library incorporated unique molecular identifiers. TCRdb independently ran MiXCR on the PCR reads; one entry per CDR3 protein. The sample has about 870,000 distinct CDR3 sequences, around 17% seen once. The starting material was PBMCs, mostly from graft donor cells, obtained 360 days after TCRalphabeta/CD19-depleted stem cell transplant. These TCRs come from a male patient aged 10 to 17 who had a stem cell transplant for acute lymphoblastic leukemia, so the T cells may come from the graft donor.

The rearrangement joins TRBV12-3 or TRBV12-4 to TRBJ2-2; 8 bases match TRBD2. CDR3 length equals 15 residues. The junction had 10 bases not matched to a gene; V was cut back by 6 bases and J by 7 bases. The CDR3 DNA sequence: TGTGCCAGCAGCCTCTGGAAGGCGGGGGGCGGGGAGCTGTTTTTT. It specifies CASSLWKAGGGELFF.

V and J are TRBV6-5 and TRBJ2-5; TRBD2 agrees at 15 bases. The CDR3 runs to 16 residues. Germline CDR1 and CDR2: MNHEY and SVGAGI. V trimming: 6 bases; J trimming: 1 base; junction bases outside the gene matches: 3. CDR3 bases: TGTGCCAGCAGGGGACTAGCGGGAGGTCTCCAAGAGACCCAGTACTTC. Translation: CASRGLAGGLQETQYF.

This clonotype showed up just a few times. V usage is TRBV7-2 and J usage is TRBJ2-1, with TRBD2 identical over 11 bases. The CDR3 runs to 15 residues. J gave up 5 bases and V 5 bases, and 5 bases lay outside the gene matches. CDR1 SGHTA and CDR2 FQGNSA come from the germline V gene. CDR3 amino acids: CASSTTGLADNEQFF. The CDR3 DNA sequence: TGTGCCAGCAGCACCACGGGACTAGCGGACAATGAGCAGTTCTTC.

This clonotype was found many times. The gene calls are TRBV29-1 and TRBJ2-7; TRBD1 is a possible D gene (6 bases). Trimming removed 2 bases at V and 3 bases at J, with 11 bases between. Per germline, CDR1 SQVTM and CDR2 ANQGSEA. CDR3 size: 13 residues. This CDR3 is CSVEKQGIYEQYF. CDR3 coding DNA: TGCAGCGTTGAAAAACAGGGTATCTACGAGCAGTACTTC.

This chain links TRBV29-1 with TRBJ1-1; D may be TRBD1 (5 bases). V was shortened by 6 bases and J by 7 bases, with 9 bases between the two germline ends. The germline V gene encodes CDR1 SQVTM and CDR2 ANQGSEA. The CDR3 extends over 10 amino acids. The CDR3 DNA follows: TGCAGCGTCCGGGACCTTGAAGCTTTCTTT. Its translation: CSVRDLEAFF.

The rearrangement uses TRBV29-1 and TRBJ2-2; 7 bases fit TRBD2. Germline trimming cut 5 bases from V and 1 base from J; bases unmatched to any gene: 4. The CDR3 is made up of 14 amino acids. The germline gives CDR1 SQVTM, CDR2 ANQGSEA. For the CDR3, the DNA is TGCAGCGTTCAACGGGAGGAGAACACCGGGGAGCTGTTTTTT. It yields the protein CSVQREENTGELFF.

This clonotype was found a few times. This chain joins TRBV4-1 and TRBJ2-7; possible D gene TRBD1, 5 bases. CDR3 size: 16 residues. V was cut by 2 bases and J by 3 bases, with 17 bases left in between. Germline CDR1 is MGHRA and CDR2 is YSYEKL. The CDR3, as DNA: TGCGCCAGCAGCCAAAACCTAGGGGCGCGGTTCTACGAGCAGTACTTC. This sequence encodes CASSQNLGARFYEQYF.

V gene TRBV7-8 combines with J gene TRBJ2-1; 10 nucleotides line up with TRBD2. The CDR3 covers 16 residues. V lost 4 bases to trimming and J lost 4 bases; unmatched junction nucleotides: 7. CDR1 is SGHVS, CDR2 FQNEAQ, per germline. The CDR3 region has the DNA TGTGCCAGCAGCTCGCCGGGACTAGCGATGTACAATGAGCAGTTCTTC. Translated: CASSSPGLAMYNEQFF.

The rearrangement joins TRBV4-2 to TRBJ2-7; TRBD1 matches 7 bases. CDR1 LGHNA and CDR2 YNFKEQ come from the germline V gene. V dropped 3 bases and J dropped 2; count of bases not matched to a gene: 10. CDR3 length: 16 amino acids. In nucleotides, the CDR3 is TGTGCCAGCAGCCATTCCGAGGGGGCAGGCCCCTACGAGCAGTACTTC. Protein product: CASSHSEGAGPYEQYF.

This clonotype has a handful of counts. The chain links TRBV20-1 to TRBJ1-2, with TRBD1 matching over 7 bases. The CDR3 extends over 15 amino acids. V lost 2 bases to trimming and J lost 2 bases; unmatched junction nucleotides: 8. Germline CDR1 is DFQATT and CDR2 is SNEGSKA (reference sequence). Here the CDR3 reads CSARPSGGPNYGYTF. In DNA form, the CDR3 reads TGCAGTGCTAGACCATCAGGGGGTCCAAACTATGGCTACACCTTC.

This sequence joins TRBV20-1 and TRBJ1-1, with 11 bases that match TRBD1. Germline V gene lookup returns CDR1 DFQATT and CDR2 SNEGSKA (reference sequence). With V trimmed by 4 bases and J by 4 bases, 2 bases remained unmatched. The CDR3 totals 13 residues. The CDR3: CSATGTGGTEAFF. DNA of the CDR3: TGCAGTGCTACTGGGACAGGGGGCACTGAAGCTTTCTTT.

CDR3 in amino acids: CASSQTRFGSGSYNEQFF. The CDR3 bases are TGTGCCAGCAGCCAAACCCGCTTCGGTAGCGGCTCCTACAATGAGCAGTTCTTC. The rearrangement uses TRBV3-1 and TRBJ2-1, with TRBD2 as a possible D gene (6 bases). V lost 2 bases and J 0 bases, leaving 17 bases between the germline ends. The CDR3 is 18 amino acids. Germline lookup yields CDR1 LGHDT and CDR2 YNNKEL (reference sequence).

Here the CDR3 DNA reads TGTGCCAGCGGCCCCAGAGGACTAGCGGGAATTCAAGAGACCCAGTACTTC. Residues: CASGPRGLAGIQETQYF. This sequence joins TRBV5-6 and TRBJ2-5, with 12 bases lining up with TRBD2. The V and J ends lost 7 bases and 2 bases, in that order; junction bases with no gene match: 12. This CDR3 contains 17 residues. The germline V gene has CDR1 SGHDT and CDR2 YYEEEE.

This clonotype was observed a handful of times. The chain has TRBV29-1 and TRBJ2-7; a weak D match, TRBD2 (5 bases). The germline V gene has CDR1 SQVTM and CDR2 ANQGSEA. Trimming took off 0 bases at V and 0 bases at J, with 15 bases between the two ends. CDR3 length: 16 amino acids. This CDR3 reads CSVEDVQNEGSYEQYF. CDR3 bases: TGCAGCGTTGAAGATGTACAGAACGAGGGCTCCTACGAGCAGTACTTC.

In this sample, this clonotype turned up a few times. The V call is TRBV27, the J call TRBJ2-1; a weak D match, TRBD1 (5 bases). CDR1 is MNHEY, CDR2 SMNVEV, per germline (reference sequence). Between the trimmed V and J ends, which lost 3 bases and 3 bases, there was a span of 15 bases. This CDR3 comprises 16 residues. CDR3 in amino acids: CASSLGLAVLYNEQFF. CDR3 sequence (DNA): TGTGCCAGCAGTTTGGGGCTGGCGGTTCTCTACAATGAGCAGTTCTTC.

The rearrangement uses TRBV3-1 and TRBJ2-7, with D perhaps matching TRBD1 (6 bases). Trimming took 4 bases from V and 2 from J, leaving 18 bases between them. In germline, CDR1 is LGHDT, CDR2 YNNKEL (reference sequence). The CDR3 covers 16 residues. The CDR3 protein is CASSPNSGQGTYEQYF. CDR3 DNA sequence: TGTGCCAGCAGCCCCAATTCGGGACAAGGTACCTACGAGCAGTACTTC.

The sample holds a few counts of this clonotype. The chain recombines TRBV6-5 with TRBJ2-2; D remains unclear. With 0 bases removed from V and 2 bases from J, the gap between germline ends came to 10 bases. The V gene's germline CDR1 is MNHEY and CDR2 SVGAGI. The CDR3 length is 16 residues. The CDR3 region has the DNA TGTGCCAGCAGTTACTCATCCGGGCATAACACCGGGGAGCTGTTTTTT. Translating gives CASSYSSGHNTGELFF.

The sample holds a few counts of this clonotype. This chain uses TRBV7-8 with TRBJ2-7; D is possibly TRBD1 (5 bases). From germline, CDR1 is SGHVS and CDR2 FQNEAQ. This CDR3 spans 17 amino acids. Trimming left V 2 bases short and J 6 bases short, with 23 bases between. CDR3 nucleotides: TGTGCCAGCAGCTTAACATACGACTTCAACAGGCTGAGCGAGCAGTACTTC. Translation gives CASSLTYDFNRLSEQYF.

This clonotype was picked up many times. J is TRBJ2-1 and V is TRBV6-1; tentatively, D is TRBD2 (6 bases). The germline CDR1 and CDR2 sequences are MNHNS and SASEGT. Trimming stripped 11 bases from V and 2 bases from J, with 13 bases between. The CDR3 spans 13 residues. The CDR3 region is CAGRDGTYNEQFF. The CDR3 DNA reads TGTGCCGGGCGGGACGGTACCTACAATGAGCAGTTCTTC.

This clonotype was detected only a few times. CDR3 region: CASTRQGTPGEQYF. The CDR3 nucleotides are TGTGCCAGCACCCGACAGGGTACCCCTGGCGAGCAGTACTTC. V is TRBV27 and J is TRBJ2-7, with 7 bases fitting TRBD1. CDR1 and CDR2 from the germline V gene are MNHEY and SMNVEV (reference sequence). V lost 7 bases to trimming and J lost 6 bases; unmatched junction nucleotides: 12. This CDR3 contains 14 residues.

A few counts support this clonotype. The CDR3 reads CAWRGGDNEQFF. CDR3 coding DNA: TGTGCCTGGAGAGGAGGGGACAATGAGCAGTTCTTC. The V gene is TRBV30, the J gene TRBJ2-1; a weak D match, TRBD2 (6 bases). The germline V gene encodes CDR1 GTSNPN and CDR2 SVGIG (reference sequence). V was clipped by 3 bases and J by 5 bases, with 8 bases between them. This CDR3 has 12 amino acids.

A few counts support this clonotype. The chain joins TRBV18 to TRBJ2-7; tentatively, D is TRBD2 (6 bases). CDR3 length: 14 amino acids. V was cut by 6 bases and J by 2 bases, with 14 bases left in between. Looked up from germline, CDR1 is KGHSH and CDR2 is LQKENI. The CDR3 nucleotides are TGTGCCAGCTCCCCCACTAGCTTGGCCTACGAGCAGTACTTC. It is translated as CASSPTSLAYEQYF. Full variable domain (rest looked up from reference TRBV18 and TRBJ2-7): NAGVMQNPRHLVRRRGQEARLRCSPMKGHSHVYWYRQLPEEGLKFMVYLQKENIIDESGMPKERFSAEFPKEGPSILRIQQVVRGDSAAYFCASSPTSLAYEQYFGPGTRLTVT.

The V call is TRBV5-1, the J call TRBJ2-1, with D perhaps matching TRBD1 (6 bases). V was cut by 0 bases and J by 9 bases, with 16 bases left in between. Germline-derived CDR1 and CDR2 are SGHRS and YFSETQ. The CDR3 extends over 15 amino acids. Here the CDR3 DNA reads TGCGCCAGCAGCTTGGGCCGACAGGCCCCTCCTGAGCAGTTCTTC. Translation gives CASSLGRQAPPEQFF.

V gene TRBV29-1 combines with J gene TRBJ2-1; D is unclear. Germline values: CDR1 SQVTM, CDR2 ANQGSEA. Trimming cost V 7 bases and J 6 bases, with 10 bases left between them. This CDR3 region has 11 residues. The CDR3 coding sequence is TGCAGCGCGCAAGAGGTCAATGAGCAGTTCTTC. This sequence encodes CSAQEVNEQFF.

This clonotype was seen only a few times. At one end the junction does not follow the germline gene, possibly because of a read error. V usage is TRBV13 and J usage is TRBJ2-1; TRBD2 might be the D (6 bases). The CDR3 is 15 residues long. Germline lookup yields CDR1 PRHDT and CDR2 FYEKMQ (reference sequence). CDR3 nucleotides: TGTGCCAGCATCACACGCGGGACGCACCGGAATGTGCAGTTCTTC. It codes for CASITRGTHRNVQFF.

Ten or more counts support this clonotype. CDR3: CASSFYSGITDTQYF. The CDR3 DNA is TGTGCCAGCAGCTTCTATAGCGGGATAACAGATACGCAGTATTTT. The V and J genes are TRBV7-8 and TRBJ2-3, with TRBD2 matching over 8 bases. CDR1 and CDR2 from the germline V gene are SGHVS and FQNEAQ. The CDR3 spans 15 residues. The J segment lost 3 bases and the V segment lost 3 bases, leaving 5 bases of the junction unmatched.